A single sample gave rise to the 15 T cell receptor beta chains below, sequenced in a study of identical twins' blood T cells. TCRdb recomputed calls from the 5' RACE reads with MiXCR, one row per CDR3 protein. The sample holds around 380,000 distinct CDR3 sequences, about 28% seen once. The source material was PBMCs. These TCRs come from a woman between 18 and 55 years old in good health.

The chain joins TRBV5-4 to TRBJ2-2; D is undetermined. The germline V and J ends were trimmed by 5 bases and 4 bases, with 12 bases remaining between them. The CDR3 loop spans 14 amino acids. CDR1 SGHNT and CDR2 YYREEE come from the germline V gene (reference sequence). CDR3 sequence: CASRPGQGTGELFF. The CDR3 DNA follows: TGTGCCAGCAGACCGGGCCAAGGCACCGGGGAGCTGTTTTTT.

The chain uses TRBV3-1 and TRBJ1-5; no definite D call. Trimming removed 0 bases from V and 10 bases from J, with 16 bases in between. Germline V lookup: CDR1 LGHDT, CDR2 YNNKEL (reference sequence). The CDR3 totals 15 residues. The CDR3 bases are TGTGCCAGCAGCCAAGATGGGAAAAGGTTTCAACCCCAGCATTTT. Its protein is CASSQDGKRFQPQHF.

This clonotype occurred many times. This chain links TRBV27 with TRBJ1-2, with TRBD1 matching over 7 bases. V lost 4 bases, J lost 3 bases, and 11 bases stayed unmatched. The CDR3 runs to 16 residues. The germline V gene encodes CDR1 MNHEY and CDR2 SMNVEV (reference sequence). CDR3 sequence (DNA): TGTGCCAGCAGTTCCCTTAAAGGGGGCGCGGACTATGGCTACACCTTC. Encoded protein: CASSSLKGGADYGYTF.

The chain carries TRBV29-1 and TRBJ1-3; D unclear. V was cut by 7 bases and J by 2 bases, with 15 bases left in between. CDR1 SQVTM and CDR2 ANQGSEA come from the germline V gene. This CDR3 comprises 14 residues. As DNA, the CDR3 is TGCAGCGCTGAGGTTTACGGGACTGGAAACACCATATATTTT. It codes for CSAEVYGTGNTIYF.

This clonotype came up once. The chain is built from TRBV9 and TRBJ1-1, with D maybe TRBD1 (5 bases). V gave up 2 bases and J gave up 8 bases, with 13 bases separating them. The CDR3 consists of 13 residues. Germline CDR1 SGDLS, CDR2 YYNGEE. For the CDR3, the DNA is TGTGCCAGCAGCGTGGACACCTTCGGGGAAGCTTTCTTT. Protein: CASSVDTFGEAFF.

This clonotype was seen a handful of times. CDR3 bases: TGTGCCAGTAGTACCTCCTCGGCTACCTATGGCTACACCTTC. Amino acid sequence: CASSTSSATYGYTF. The chain recombines TRBV19 with TRBJ1-2; D is unclear. V lost 4 bases and J 4 bases, leaving 13 bases between the germline ends. Germline V lookup: CDR1 LNHDA, CDR2 SQIVND (reference sequence). CDR3 length equals 14 residues.

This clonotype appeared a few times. CDR3 in DNA: TGTGCCACCTCCCGTGACAGGGGCCTCACCACCTATAATTCACCCCTCCACTTT. This gives the protein CATSRDRGLTTYNSPLHF. The chain combines TRBV19 with TRBJ1-6, with 8 nucleotides matching TRBD1. CDR1 LNHDA and CDR2 SQIVND come from the germline V gene (reference sequence). V gave up 10 bases and J gave up 2 bases; unmatched junction bases: 16. There are 18 residues in the CDR3.

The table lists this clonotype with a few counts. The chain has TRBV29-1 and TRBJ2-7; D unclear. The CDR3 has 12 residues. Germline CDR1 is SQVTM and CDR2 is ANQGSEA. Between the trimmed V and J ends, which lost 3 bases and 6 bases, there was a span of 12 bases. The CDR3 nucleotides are TGCAGCGTTGAGGTTAATGTACGCGAGCAGTACTTC. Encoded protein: CSVEVNVREQYF.

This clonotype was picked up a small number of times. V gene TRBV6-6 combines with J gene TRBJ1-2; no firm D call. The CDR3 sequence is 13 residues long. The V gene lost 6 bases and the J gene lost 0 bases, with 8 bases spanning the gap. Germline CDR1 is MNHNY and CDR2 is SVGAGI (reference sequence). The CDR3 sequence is CASSRDPNYGYTF. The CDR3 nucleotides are TGTGCCAGCAGCCGAGACCCTAACTATGGCTACACCTTC.

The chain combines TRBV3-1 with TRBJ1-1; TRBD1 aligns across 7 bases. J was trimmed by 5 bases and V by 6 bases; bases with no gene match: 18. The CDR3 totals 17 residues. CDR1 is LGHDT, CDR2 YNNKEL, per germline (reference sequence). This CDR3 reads CASSQKRGRGSRTEAFF. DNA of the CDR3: TGTGCCAGCAGTCAGAAAAGGGGGCGGGGATCGCGTACTGAAGCTTTCTTT.

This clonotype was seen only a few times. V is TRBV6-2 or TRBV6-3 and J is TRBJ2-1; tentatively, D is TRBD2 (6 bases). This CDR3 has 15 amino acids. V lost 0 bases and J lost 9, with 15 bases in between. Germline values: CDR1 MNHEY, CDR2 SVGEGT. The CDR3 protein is CASSYSSGLGSEQFF. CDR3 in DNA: TGTGCCAGCAGTTACTCAAGCGGGCTGGGGAGTGAGCAGTTCTTC.

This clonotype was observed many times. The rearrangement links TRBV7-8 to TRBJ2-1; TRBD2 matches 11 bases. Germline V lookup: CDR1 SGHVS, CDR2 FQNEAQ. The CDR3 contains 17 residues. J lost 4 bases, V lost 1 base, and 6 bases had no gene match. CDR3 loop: CASSLVAGGLGYNEQFF. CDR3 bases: TGTGCCAGCAGCTTAGTAGCGGGAGGGCTTGGTTACAATGAGCAGTTCTTC.

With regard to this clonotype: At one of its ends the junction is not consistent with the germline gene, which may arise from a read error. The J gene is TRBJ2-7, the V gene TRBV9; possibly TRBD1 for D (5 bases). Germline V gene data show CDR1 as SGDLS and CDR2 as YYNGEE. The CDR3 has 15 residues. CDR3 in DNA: TGTGCCAACAGCGTAGGTGCAGGGATAAGCCACGAGCAGTACTTC. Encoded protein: CANSVGAGISHEQYF.

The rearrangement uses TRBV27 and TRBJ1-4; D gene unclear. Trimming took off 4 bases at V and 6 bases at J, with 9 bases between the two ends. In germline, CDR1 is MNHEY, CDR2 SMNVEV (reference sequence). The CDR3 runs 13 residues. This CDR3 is CASSWEAYEKLFF. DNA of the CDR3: TGTGCCAGCAGTTGGGAAGCGTATGAAAAACTGTTTTTT.

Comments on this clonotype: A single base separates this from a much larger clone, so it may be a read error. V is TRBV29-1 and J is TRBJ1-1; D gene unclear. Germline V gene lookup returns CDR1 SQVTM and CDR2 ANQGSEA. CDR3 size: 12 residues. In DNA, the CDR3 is TGCGGCGTTGGACCGACGGGAATTAAGGCTTTCTTT. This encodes CGVGPTGIKAFF.